One sample yielded the 22 T cell receptor beta chains listed below, sequenced in a study of T cell changes during pregnancy in multiple sclerosis. Assay: immunoSEQ multiplex PCR; the TCRdb copy retains only in-frame clones and omits some. The sample records about 69,000 clones, roughly 91% being singletons. The input for sequencing was peripheral blood, taken in the third trimester of pregnancy. Receptors originate from a female donor with multiple sclerosis, enrolled in a pregnancy study.

The rearrangement joins TRBV15 to TRBJ1-5; TRBD1 is a possible D gene (5 bases). Germline loops: CDR1 LNHNV, CDR2 YYDKDF (reference sequence). The ends were cut back, 4 bases at V and 11 bases at J, with 15 bases in the middle. This CDR3 comprises 13 residues. The CDR3 bases are TGTGCCACCAGCAACGGGGGGGAACAAGCCCAGCATTTT. Translation: CATSNGGEQAQHF.

This clone was seen more than once but under ten times. The gene calls are TRBV20-1 and TRBJ1-2; no firm D call. The CDR3 length is 11 residues. CDR1 and CDR2 (germline): DFQATT, SNEGSKA (reference sequence). Between the trimmed V and J ends, which lost 5 bases and 7 bases, there was a span of 11 bases. The CDR3 here is CSASPRGGYTF. As DNA, the CDR3 is TGCAGTGCTTCTCCGAGAGGTGGCTACACCTTC.

The chain has TRBV19 and TRBJ2-7, with D unresolved. The V and J ends lost 4 bases and 2 bases respectively, with 9 bases between them. The CDR3 is 13 amino acids. Germline assignment: CDR1 LNHDA and CDR2 SQIVND (reference sequence). CDR3: CASSSLTTYEQYF. The DNA for the CDR3 is TGTGCCAGTAGTAGTCTGACAACCTACGAGCAGTACTTC.

The chain recombines TRBV5-6 with TRBJ2-3, with TRBD2 identical over 13 bases. This CDR3 spans 17 amino acids. V was pared by 4 bases and J by 4 bases, with 9 bases of the junction left unmatched. Germline lookup yields CDR1 SGHDT and CDR2 YYEEEE. The CDR3 DNA sequence: TGTGCCAGCAGCCCCATACTAGCGGGGGGGCCTTCAGATACGCAGTATTTT. Its translation is CASSPILAGGPSDTQYF.

This chain uses TRBV13 with TRBJ1-2; TRBD1 is a possible D gene (6 bases). This CDR3 contains 16 residues. From germline, CDR1 is PRHDT and CDR2 FYEKMQ (reference sequence). Trimming took off 4 bases at V and 8 bases at J, with 23 bases between the two ends. For the CDR3, the DNA is TGTGCCAGCAGCTGGTCCGTGGGACAACCCCGGAAAGGCTACACCTTC. It specifies CASSWSVGQPRKGYTF.

This clone was seen once. V is TRBV13 and J is TRBJ1-1, with 9 bases lining up with TRBD1. With V trimmed by 4 bases and J by 5 bases, 5 bases remained unmatched. This CDR3 is built from 14 residues. CDR1 is PRHDT and CDR2 is FYEKMQ in the germline V gene (reference sequence). The CDR3 region is CASSSGQGRTEAFF. DNA of the CDR3: TGTGCCAGCAGCTCGGGACAGGGAAGGACTGAAGCTTTCTTT.

This chain connects TRBV5-1 to TRBJ2-4, with a possible D match to TRBD1 (6 bases). V shed 5 bases and J shed 1 base, with 13 bases lying between them. CDR1 SGHRS and CDR2 YFSETQ come from the germline V gene. The CDR3 length is 15 residues. The CDR3 nucleotides are TGCGCCAGCAGGAGTCTCCAGGGGGCCAAAAACATTCAGTACTTC. Protein product: CASRSLQGAKNIQYF.

The chain has TRBV28 and TRBJ2-7, with 13 bases fitting TRBD2. CDR3 length: 15 amino acids. The junction had 6 bases not matched to a gene; V was cut back by 7 bases and J by 3 bases. CDR1 and CDR2 (germline): MDHEN, SYDVKM. DNA for the CDR3: TGTGCCAGCACAGGGACTAGCGGGGCTCTCTACGAGCAGTACTTC. This codes for CASTGTSGALYEQYF.

A single count supports this clone. The V call is TRBV2, the J call TRBJ1-1; 8 nucleotides line up with TRBD1. The CDR3 contains 13 residues. Trimming at V came to 10 bases and at J to 6 bases, leaving 10 bases not matched to a gene. Germline CDR1 and CDR2: SNHLY and FYNNEI. CDR3 sequence reads: CAIGYRGISEAFF. CDR3 sequence (DNA): TGTGCCATCGGGTACAGGGGGATATCTGAAGCTTTCTTT.

The CDR3 loop is CASSEEGLSTEAFF. As DNA, the CDR3 is TGCGCCAGCAGTGAAGAGGGCCTCAGCACTGAAGCTTTCTTT. The gene calls are TRBV10-2 and TRBJ1-1; D gene uncertain. Per germline, CDR1 WSHSY and CDR2 SAAADI. The V end lost 3 bases, the J end lost 4 bases, and 12 bases lay between the germline ends. The CDR3 has 14 amino acids.

Comments on this clone: Germline and junction disagree at one end, which may indicate a read error. The gene calls are TRBV28 and TRBJ1-1, with D tentatively TRBD1 (5 bases). The CDR3 extends over 15 amino acids. In germline, CDR1 is MDHEN, CDR2 SYDVKM. The CDR3 sequence: CASSFPGTGGTKAFF. The CDR3 bases are TGTGCCAGCAGTTTCCCCGGGACGGGAGGCACTAAAGCTTTCTTT.

V usage is TRBV19 and J usage is TRBJ2-7, with D tentatively TRBD1 (5 bases). CDR1 LNHDA and CDR2 SQIVND come from the germline V gene (reference sequence). The CDR3 covers 13 residues. V was clipped by 7 bases and J by 6 bases, with 16 bases between them. The CDR3 DNA is TGTGCCAGTACCCAGGGCCCCGCGTTCGAGCAGTACTTC. Translation gives CASTQGPAFEQYF.

V is TRBV5-1 and J is TRBJ1-1; D possibly corresponds to TRBD1 (5 bases). V lost 1 base and J lost 1, with 8 bases in between. The CDR3 contains 14 residues. Germline V gene sequence: CDR1 SGHRS, CDR2 YFSETQ. The CDR3 nucleotides are TGCGCCAGCAGCTTGAGCCAGGGGAACACTGAAGCTTTCTTT. It specifies CASSLSQGNTEAFF.

Of note for this clone: A much bigger clone sits one base away, suggesting this may be a read error. J is TRBJ1-3 and V is TRBV7-9; weak D call: TRBD1 (6 bases). Trimming removed 5 bases at V and 0 bases at J, with 8 bases between. Per the germline V gene, CDR1 is SEHNR and CDR2 is FQNEAQ (reference sequence). This CDR3 region has 14 residues. DNA of the CDR3: TGTGCCAGCAGCCCGACAGGCTCTGGAAACACCATATATTTT. This translates into CASSPTGSGNTIYF. The entire variable domain, with the rest obtained from reference TRBV7-9 and TRBJ1-3, is as follows: DTGVSQNPRHKITKRGQNVTFRCDPISEHNRLYWYRQTLGQGPEFLTYFQNEAQLEKSRLLSDRFSAERPKGSFSTLEIQRTEQGDSAMYLCASSPTGSGNTIYFGEGSWLTVV.

This chain joins TRBV7-3 and TRBJ1-1; D unclear. Germline CDR1 and CDR2: SGHTA and FQGTGA. Trimming shortened V by 5 bases and J by 7 bases, and 14 bases separated the two germline ends. CDR3 size: 13 residues. In DNA, the CDR3 is TGTGCCAGCAGCCCCTCTTCGGTGCGTGAAGCTTTCTTT. Its protein is CASSPSSVREAFF.

The chain couples TRBV15 to TRBJ2-7; the match to TRBD2 covers 7 bases. CDR3 size: 15 residues. After removal of 0 bases from V and 2 bases from J, the junction contained 4 bases not matched to a gene. From germline, CDR1 is LNHNV and CDR2 YYDKDF (reference sequence). The CDR3 loop is CATSRDGAGAYEQYF. In DNA form, the CDR3 reads TGTGCCACCAGCAGAGACGGCGCGGGGGCCTACGAGCAGTACTTC.

This chain joins TRBV19 and TRBJ1-6, with D unresolved. CDR1 and CDR2 from the germline V gene are LNHDA and SQIVND (reference sequence). CDR3 length: 13 residues. V dropped 6 bases and J dropped 9 bases, with 12 bases sitting between them. This chain's CDR3 is CASSLLSRSPLHF. The CDR3 DNA follows: TGTGCCAGTAGCCTCCTTTCCCGTTCACCCCTCCACTTT.

The V gene is TRBV19, the J gene TRBJ2-1; possibly TRBD2 for D (6 bases). This CDR3 is built from 14 residues. Between the trimmed V and J ends, which lost 6 bases and 10 bases, there was a span of 19 bases. The V gene's germline CDR1 is LNHDA and CDR2 SQIVND (reference sequence). The CDR3 sequence is CASRNTGLTWEQFF. The CDR3 coding sequence is TGTGCCAGTAGAAACACGGGACTGACTTGGGAGCAGTTCTTC.

This chain links TRBV9 with TRBJ1-5, with D possibly being TRBD1 (6 bases). The CDR3 is 14 amino acids. Looked up from germline, CDR1 is SGDLS and CDR2 is YYNGEE. V lost 1 base, J lost 9 bases, and 14 bases lay in between. The CDR3 DNA is TGTGCCAGCAGCGTATCAGGGGTCGGGCGGCCCCAGCATTTT. It is translated as CASSVSGVGRPQHF.

The rearrangement joins TRBV9 to TRBJ1-2; 8 nucleotides match TRBD1. The V gene end was trimmed by 7 bases and the J gene end by 3 bases; junction bases not matched to a gene: 8. Germline V lookup: CDR1 SGDLS, CDR2 YYNGEE. The CDR3 has 14 residues. CDR3 sequence (DNA): TGTGCCAGCGGAAGAGGACAGGGAGACTATGGCTACACCTTC. Amino acids: CASGRGQGDYGYTF.

This chain joins TRBV10-2 and TRBJ2-1, with a possible D match to TRBD2 (6 bases). Trimming shortened V by 8 bases and J by 4 bases, and 18 bases separated the two germline ends. Germline lookup yields CDR1 WSHSY and CDR2 SAAADI. The CDR3 runs 15 residues. CDR3 sequence: CASSLGTYPYNEQFF. CDR3 bases: TGCGCCAGCTCCCTGGGGACTTATCCGTACAATGAGCAGTTCTTC.

The gene calls are TRBV7-2 and TRBJ2-2; 8 nucleotides line up with TRBD1. The CDR3 runs 15 residues. Germline V gene data show CDR1 as SGHTA and CDR2 as FQGNSA. The ends lost 4 bases at V and 1 base at J; junction bases unmatched: 2. The CDR3 DNA sequence: TGTGCCAGCAGCTCCAGGGGGCTGAACACCGGGGAGCTGTTTTTT. Encoded protein: CASSSRGLNTGELFF.